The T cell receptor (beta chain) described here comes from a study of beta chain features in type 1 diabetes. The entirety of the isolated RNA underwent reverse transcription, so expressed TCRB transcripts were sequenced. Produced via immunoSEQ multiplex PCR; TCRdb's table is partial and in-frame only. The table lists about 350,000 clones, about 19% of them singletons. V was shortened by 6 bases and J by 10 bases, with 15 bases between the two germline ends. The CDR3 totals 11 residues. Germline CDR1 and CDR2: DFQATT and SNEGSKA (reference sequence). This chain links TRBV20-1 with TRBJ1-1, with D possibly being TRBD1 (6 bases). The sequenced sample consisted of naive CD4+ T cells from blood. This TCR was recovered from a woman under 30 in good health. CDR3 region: CSAAYREGAFF. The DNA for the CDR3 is TGCAGTGCCGCCTACAGGGAGGGAGCTTTCTTT.